This paragraph covers one T cell receptor beta chain sequence. Its specificity is not known. The record originates from a study of blood T cells in healthy people across ages. Overall study results and limits: Unsorted PBMCs ruled out conclusive naive versus antigen-experienced comparison.

The CDR3 has 13 amino acids. CDR1 is SNHLY and CDR2 is FYNNEI in the germline V gene. V lost 5 bases to trimming and J lost 9 bases, with 14 bases between them. For the second PCR, which ran for roughly 6 to 11 cycles, a sample-barcoded 5' primer and a J-beta primer mix were used. MiXCR, applied by TCRdb to the 5' RACE reads, yields one record per CDR3 protein. The sample shows hundreds of thousands of distinct CDR3 sequences, roughly 60% of them seen only once. Each donor had approximately 10 milliliters of peripheral blood drawn. The sequenced sample was blood. The chain is built from TRBV2 and TRBJ2-1; D is possibly TRBD2 (6 bases). The sequence derives from a man in his thirties or forties in good health. The CDR3 nucleotides are TGTGCCAGCAGTCCCGTGGGGGGACGTGAGCAGTTCTTC. Translation gives CASSPVGGREQFF.